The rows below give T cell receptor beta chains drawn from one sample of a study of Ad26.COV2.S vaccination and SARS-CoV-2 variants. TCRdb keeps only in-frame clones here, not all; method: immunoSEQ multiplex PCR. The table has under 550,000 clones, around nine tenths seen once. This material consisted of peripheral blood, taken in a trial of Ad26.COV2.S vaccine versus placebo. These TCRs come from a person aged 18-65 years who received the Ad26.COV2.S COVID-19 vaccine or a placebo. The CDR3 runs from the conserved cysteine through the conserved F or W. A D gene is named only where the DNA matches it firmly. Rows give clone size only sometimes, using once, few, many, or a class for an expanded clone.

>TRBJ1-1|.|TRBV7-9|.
CASSLVRGLNTEAFF
TGTGCCAGCAGCTTAGTTAGGGGTCTGAACACTGAAGCTTTCTTT
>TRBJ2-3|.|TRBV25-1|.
CASSEGAGTDTQYF
TGTGCCAGCAGTGAAGGGGCGGGGACAGATACGCAGTATTTT
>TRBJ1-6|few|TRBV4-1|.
CASSQEGGASSPLHF
TGCGCCAGCAGCCAAGAAGGAGGGGCCAGTTCACCCCTCCACTTT
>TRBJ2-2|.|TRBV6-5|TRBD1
CASGTGGNRELFF
TGTGCCAGTGGGACAGGGGGTAACCGGGAGCTGTTTTTT
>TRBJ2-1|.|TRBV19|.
CASSMISYNEQFF
TGTGCCAGTAGTATGATCAGCTACAATGAGCAGTTCTTC
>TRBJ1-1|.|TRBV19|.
CASSLAPWTSRTEAFF
TGTGCCAGTAGTTTGGCCCCCTGGACATCTAGGACTGAAGCTTTCTTT
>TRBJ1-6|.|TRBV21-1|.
CASSSSRQKDNSPLHF
TGTGCCAGCAGCTCCTCCCGACAGAAAGATAATTCACCCCTCCACTTT
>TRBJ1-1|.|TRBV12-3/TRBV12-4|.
CASSFSIAVEAFF
TGTGCCAGCAGCTTCTCTATCGCGGTTGAAGCTTTCTTT
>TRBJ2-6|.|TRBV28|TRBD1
CASSPPFRGLASGANVLTF
TGTGCCAGCAGTCCCCCCTTCAGGGGGCTAGCTTCTGGGGCCAACGTCCTGACTTTC
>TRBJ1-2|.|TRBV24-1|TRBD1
CATSDLPWTGGF
TGTGCCACCAGTGACCTTCCCTGGACAGGAGGCTTC
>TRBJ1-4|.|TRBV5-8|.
CASSLRGMGANEKLFF
TGTGCCAGCAGCTTGCGGGGTATGGGGGCTAATGAAAAACTGTTTTTT
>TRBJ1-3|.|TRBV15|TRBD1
CATSRLTGASFSGNTIYF
TGTGCCACCAGCAGATTGACAGGGGCCAGTTTCTCTGGAAACACCATATATTTT
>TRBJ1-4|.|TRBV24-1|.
CATSDTREGEKLFF
TGTGCCACCAGTGATACCAGGGAGGGAGAAAAACTGTTTTTT
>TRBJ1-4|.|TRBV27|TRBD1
CASSLSRRGLGEKLFF
TGTGCCAGCAGTTTATCGAGGAGGGGGCTTGGTGAAAAACTGTTTTTT
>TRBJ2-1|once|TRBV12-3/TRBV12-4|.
CASSLAPLPQFF
TGTGCCAGCAGTTTAGCGCCCCTTCCCCAGTTCTTC
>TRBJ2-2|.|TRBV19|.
CASSIGTRNTGELFF
TGTGCCAGTAGCATCGGGACACGGAACACCGGGGAGCTGTTTTTT
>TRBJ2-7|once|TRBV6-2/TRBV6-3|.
CATTPGFYEQYF
TGTGCCACCACCCCTGGATTCTACGAGCAGTACTTC
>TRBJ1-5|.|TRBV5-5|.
CASSQTGISNQPQHF
TGTGCCAGCAGCCAAACAGGGATTAGCAATCAGCCCCAGCATTTT
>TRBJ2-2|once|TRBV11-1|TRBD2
CASSPGRAVNTGELFF
TGTGCCAGCAGCCCCGGGAGGGCCGTGAACACCGGGGAGCTGTTTTTT
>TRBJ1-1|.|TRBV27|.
CASSLAVNWANTEAFF
TGTGCCAGCAGTCTCGCTGTAAACTGGGCGAACACTGAAGCTTTCTTT
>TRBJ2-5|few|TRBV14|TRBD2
CASSQYLAGQETQYF
TGTGCCAGCAGCCAATACCTAGCGGGGCAAGAGACCCAGTACTTC
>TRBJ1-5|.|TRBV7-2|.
CASSLRFSNQPQHF
TGTGCCAGCAGCCTCCGATTCAGCAATCAGCCCCAGCATTTT
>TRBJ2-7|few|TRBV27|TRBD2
CASRGGLSTGEQYF
TGTGCCAGCCGGGGGGGCCTAAGTACGGGAGAGCAGTACTTC
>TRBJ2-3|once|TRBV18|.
CASSSRNTDTQYF
TGTGCCAGCTCAAGCAGGAACACAGATACGCAGTATTTT
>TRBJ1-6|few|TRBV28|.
CASSLYPGSYNSPLHF
TGTGCCAGCAGTTTATACCCAGGGTCCTATAATTCACCCCTCCACTTT
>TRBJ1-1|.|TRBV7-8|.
CASSPNPLSAFF
TGTGCCAGCAGCCCGAACCCCCTGTCCGCTTTCTTT
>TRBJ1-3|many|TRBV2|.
CASSVDIAGNTIYF
TGTGCCAGCAGTGTGGACATCGCTGGAAACACCATATATTTT